The T cell receptor beta chain under discussion was sequenced for a study of somatic mutations in cytotoxic T cells in rheumatoid arthritis. The table came from immunoSEQ multiplex PCR; TCRdb's copy has only in-frame clones and leaves some out. This sample has roughly 16,000 clones, with around 82% found just once. Trimming removed 2 bases from V and 7 bases from J, with 14 bases in between. CDR1 is MNHEY and CDR2 is SVGAGI in the germline V gene. The CDR3 runs 14 residues. The sequence was collected from a woman between 50 and 59 years old with rheumatoid arthritis. V gene TRBV6-5 combines with J gene TRBJ1-1, with D perhaps matching TRBD1 (5 bases). Material: CD8+ T cells sorted from blood. The CDR3 DNA reads TGTGCCAGCAGTTACCAGGGACTGATAAATGAAGCTTTCTTT. This gives the protein CASSYQGLINEAFF.